This T cell receptor beta chain was identified during a study of low-dose radiotherapy and immunotherapy resistance in tumors. Study summary: Patients were treated with intravenous nivolumab at 240 mg every two weeks and were also dosed with ipilimumab at 1 mg/kg every six weeks. Intravenous cyclophosphamide at 200 mg/m2 preceded radiation and immunotherapy by one day, every two weeks.

The CDR3 has 15 residues. The germline CDR1 and CDR2 sequences are DFQATT and SNEGSKA (reference sequence). The trim removed 6 bases at V and 1 base at J, leaving 10 bases unmatched. Documented time point: before trial treatment. First-strand cDNA relied on TRAV- and TRBV-specific primers spanning alpha and beta chains. Over roughly 19 PCR cycles, TCRs were amplified from a constant-region primer and V-primer adapter. The mRNA which had been isolated was amplified by in vitro transcription. TCRdb used MiXCR to reprocess the reads, holding one entry per CDR3 protein. This table holds nearly 95,000 distinct CDR3 sequences, roughly a tenth found once. This clonotype has just a few counts.

This sample comprised PBMCs, obtained before treatment. The clonotype was recovered from a male donor with prostate cancer. The genes are TRBV20-1 and TRBJ1-1; TRBD1 aligns across 8 bases. CDR3 sequence reads: CSAPGQGRGNTEAFF. Written as DNA, the CDR3 is TGCAGTGCCCCAGGACAGGGCCGCGGGAACACTGAAGCTTTCTTT.